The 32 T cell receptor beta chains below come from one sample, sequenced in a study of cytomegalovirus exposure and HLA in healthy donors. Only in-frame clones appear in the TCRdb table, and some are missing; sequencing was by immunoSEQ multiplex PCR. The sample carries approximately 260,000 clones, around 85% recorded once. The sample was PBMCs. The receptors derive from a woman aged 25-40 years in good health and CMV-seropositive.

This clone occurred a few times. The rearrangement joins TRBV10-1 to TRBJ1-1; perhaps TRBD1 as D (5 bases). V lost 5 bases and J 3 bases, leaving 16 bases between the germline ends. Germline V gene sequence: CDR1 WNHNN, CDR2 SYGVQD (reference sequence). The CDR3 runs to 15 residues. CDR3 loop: CASSFLAGRDTEAFF. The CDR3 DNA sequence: TGCGCCAGCAGTTTTTTAGCGGGGCGGGACACTGAAGCTTTCTTT.

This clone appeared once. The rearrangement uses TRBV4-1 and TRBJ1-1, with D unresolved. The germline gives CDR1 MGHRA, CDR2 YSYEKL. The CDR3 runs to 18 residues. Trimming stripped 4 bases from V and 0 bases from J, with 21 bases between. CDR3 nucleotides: TGCGCCAGCAGCCTCCCCCCCCAAGCGGGCGCCCTGAACACTGAAGCTTTCTTT. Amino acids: CASSLPPQAGALNTEAFF.

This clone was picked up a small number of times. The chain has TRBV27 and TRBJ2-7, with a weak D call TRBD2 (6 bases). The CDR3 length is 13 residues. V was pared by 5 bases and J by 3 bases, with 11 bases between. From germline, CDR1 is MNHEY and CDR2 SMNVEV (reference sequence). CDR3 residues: CASSAGPYYEQYF. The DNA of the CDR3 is TGTGCCAGCAGTGCGGGACCCTACTACGAGCAGTACTTC.

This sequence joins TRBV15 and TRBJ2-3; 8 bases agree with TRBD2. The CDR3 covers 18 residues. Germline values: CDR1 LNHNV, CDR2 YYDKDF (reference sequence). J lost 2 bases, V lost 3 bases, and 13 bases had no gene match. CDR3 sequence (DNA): TGTGCCACCAGCAGGGGGGATACTAGCGGTGGCTTCACAGATACGCAGTATTTT. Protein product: CATSRGDTSGGFTDTQYF.

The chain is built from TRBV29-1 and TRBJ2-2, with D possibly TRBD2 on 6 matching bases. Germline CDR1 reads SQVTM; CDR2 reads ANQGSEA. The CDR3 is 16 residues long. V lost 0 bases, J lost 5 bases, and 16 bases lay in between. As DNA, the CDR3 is TGCAGCGTTGAAGACGATGGAGGGATCATAACCGGGGAGCTGTTTTTT. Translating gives CSVEDDGGIITGELFF.

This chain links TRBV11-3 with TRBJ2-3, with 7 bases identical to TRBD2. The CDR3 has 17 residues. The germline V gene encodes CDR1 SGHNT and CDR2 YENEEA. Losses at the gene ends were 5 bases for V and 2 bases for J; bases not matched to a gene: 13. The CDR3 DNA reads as TGTGCCAGCAGCCCGTCTTGGGCTAGCGGATCCACAGATACGCAGTATTTT. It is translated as CASSPSWASGSTDTQYF.

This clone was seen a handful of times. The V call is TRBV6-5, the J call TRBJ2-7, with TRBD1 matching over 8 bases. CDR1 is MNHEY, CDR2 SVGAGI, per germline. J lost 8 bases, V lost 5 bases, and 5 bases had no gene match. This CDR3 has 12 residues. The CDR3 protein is CASSLDRGKQYF. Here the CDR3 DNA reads TGTGCCAGCAGTCTCGACAGGGGCAAGCAGTACTTC.

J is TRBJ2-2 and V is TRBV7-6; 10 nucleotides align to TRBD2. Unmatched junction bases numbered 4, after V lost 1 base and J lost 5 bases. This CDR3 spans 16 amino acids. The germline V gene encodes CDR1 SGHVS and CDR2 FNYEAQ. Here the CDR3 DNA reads TGTGCCAGCAGCTTAGAGCGGGAGGGTCTTACCGGGGAGCTGTTTTTT. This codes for CASSLEREGLTGELFF.

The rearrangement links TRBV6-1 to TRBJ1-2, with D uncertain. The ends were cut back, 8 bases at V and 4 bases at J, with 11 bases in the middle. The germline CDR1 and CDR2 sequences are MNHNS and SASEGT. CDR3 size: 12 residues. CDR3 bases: TGTGCCAGCCCAGACACACGCTATGGCTACACCTTC. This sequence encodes CASPDTRYGYTF.

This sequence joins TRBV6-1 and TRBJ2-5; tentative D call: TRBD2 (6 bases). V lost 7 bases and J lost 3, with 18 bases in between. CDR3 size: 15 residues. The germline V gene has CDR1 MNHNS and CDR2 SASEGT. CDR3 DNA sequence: TGTGCCAGCACCATAGTTCCCGGGGAGGAAGAGACCCAGTACTTC. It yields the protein CASTIVPGEEETQYF.

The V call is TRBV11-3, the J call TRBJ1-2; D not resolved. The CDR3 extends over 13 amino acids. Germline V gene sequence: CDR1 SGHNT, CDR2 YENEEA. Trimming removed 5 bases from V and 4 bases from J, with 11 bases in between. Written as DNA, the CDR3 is TGTGCCAGCAGCCCTTCGAACAGCTATGGCTACACCTTC. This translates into CASSPSNSYGYTF.

The CDR3 DNA reads TGCGCCAGCAGCCAAGATGGGAGCGGGAGATCCCGGGGCACAGATACGCAGTATTTT. This translates into CASSQDGSGRSRGTDTQYF. This sequence joins TRBV4-1 and TRBJ2-3, with 8 bases that match TRBD2. Germline assignment: CDR1 MGHRA and CDR2 YSYEKL. CDR3 size: 19 residues. The ends lost 0 bases at V and 1 base at J; junction bases unmatched: 12.

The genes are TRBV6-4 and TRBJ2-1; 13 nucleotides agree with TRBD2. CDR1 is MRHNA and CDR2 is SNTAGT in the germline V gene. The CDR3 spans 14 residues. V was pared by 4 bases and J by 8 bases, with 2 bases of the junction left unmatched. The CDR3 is CASSGTSGSHEQFF. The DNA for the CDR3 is TGTGCCAGCAGTGGGACTAGCGGGAGCCATGAGCAGTTCTTC.

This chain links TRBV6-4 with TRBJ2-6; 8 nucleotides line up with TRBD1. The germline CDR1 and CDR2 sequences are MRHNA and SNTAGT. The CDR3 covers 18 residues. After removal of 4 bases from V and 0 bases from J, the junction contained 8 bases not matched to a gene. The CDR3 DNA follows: TGTGCCAGCAGTGTCCGGGACAGGTATATCTCTGGGGCCAACGTCCTGACTTTC. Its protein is CASSVRDRYISGANVLTF.

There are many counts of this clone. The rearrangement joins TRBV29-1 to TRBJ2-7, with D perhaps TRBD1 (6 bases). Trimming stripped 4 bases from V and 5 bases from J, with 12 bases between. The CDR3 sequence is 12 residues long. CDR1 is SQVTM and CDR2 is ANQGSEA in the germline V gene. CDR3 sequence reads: CSVVQGSHEQYF. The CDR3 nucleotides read TGCAGCGTTGTTCAGGGGTCTCACGAGCAGTACTTC.

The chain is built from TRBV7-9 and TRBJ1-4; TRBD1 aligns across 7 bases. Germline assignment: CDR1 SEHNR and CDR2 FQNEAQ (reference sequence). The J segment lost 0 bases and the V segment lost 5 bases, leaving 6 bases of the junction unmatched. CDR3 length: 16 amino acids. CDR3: CASSPTGYATNEKLFF. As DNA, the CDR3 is TGTGCCAGCAGCCCGACAGGGTATGCAACTAATGAAAAACTGTTTTTT. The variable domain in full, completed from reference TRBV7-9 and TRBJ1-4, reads DTGVSQNPRHKITKRGQNVTFRCDPISEHNRLYWYRQTLGQGPEFLTYFQNEAQLEKSRLLSDRFSAERPKGSFSTLEIQRTEQGDSAMYLCASSPTGYATNEKLFFGSGTQLSVL.

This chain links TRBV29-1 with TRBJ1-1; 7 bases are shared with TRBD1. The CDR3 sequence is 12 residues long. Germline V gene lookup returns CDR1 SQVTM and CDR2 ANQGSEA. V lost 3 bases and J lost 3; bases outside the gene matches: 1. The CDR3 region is CSVEGQYTEAFF. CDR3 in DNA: TGCAGCGTTGAGGGACAGTACACTGAAGCTTTCTTT.

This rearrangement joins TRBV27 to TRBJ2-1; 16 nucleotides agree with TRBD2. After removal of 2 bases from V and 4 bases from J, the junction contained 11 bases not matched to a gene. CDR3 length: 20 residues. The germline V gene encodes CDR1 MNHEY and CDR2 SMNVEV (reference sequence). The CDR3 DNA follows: TGTGCCAGCAGTTTACCCCCGGGACTAGCGGGAGGGTCTCTTTACAATGAGCAGTTCTTC. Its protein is CASSLPPGLAGGSLYNEQFF.

This chain's CDR3 is CASSLSGAYNEQFF. For the CDR3, the DNA is TGTGCCAGCTCACTGAGCGGGGCCTACAATGAGCAGTTCTTC. This chain joins TRBV18 and TRBJ2-1; TRBD2 matches 7 bases. The V and J ends lost 4 bases and 2 bases, in that order; junction bases with no gene match: 2. The length of the CDR3 is 14 residues. Germline CDR1 reads KGHSH; CDR2 reads LQKENI.

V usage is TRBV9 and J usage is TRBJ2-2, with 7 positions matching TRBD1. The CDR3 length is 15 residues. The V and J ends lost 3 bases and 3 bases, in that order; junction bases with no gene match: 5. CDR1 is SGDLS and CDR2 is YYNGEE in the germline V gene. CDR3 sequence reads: CASSEGAAYTGELFF. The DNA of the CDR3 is TGTGCCAGCAGCGAGGGGGCAGCCTACACCGGGGAGCTGTTTTTT.

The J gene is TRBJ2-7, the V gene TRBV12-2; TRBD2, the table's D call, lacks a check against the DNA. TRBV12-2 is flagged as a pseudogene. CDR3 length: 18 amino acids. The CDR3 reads CASRLGFSGSTFSYEQYF. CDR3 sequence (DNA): TGTGCAAGTCGCTTAGGGTTTTCCGGGAGTACCTTCTCCTACGAGCAGTACTTC.

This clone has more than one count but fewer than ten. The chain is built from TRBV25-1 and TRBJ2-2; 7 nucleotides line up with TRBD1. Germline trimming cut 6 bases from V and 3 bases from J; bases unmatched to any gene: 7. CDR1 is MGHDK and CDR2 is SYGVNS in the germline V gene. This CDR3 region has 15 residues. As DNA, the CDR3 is TGTGCCAGCAGAGGTAGACAGGGTGACACCGGGGAGCTGTTTTTT. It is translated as CASRGRQGDTGELFF.

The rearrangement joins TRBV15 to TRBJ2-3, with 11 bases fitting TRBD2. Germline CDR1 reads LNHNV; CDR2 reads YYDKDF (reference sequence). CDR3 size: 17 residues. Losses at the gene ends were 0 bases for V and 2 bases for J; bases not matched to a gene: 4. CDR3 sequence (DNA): TGTGCCACCAGCAGAGAACTAGCGGGAGCTCCCACAGATACGCAGTATTTT. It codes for CATSRELAGAPTDTQYF.

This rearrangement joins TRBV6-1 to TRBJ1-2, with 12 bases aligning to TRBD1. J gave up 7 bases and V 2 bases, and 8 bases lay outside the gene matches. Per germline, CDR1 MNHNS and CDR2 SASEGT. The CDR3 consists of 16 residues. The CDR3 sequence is CASSEPGQGAGGGYTF. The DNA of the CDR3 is TGTGCCAGCAGTGAACCGGGACAGGGGGCTGGGGGTGGCTACACCTTC.

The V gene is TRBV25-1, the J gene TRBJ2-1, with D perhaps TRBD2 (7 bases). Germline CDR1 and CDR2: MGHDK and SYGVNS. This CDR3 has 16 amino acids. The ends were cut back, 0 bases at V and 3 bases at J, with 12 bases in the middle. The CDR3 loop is CASSEYGGARYNEQFF. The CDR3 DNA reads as TGTGCCAGCAGTGAATATGGGGGGGCACGCTACAATGAGCAGTTCTTC.

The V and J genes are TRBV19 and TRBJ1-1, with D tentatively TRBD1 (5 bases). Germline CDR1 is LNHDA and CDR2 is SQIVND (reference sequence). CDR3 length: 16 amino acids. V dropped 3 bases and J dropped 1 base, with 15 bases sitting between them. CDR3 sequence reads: CASSMGLLPPNTEAFF. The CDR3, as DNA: TGTGCCAGTAGTATGGGACTCCTGCCCCCGAACACTGAAGCTTTCTTT.

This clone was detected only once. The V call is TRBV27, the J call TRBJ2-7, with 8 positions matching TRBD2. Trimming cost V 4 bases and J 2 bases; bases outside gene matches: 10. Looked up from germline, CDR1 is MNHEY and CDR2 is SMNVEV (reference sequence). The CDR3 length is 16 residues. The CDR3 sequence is CASSSISGRGPYEQYF. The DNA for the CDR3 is TGTGCCAGCAGTTCCATAAGCGGGAGAGGCCCCTACGAGCAGTACTTC.

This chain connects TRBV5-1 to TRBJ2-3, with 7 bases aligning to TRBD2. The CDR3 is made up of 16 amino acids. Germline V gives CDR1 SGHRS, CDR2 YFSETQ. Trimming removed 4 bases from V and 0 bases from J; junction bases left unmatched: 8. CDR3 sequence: CASSQITSASTDTQYF. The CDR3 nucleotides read TGCGCCAGCAGCCAAATCACTAGCGCGAGCACAGATACGCAGTATTTT.

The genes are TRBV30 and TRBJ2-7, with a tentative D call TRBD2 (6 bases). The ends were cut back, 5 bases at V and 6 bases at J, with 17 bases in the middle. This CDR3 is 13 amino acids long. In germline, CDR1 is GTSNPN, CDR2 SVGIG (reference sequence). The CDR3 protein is CAWDSGTRVEQYF. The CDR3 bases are TGTGCCTGGGATTCCGGGACTCGGGTCGAGCAGTACTTC. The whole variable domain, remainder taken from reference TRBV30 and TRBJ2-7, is SQTIHQWPATLVQPVGSPLSLECTVEGTSNPNLYWYRQAAGRGLQLLFYSVGIGQISSEVPQNLSASRPQDRQFILSSKKLLLSDSGFYLCAWDSGTRVEQYFGPGTRLTVT.

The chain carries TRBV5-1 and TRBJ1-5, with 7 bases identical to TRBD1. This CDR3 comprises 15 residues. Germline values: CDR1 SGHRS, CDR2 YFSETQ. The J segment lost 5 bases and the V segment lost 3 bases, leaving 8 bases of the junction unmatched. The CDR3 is CASSWTGQKYQPQHF. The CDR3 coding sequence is TGCGCCAGCAGCTGGACAGGCCAAAAATATCAGCCCCAGCATTTT. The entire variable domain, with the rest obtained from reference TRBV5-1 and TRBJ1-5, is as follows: KAGVTQTPRYLIKTRGQQVTLSCSPISGHRSVSWYQQTPGQGLQFLFEYFSETQRNKGNFPGRFSGRQFSNSRSEMNVSTLELGDSALYLCASSWTGQKYQPQHFGDGTRLSIL.

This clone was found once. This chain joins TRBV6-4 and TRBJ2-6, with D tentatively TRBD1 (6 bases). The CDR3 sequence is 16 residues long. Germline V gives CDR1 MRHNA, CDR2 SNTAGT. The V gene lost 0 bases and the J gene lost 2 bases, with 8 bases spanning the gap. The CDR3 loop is CASSDSSGAGANVLTF. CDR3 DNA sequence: TGTGCCAGCAGTGACTCGTCAGGGGCTGGGGCCAACGTCCTGACTTTC.

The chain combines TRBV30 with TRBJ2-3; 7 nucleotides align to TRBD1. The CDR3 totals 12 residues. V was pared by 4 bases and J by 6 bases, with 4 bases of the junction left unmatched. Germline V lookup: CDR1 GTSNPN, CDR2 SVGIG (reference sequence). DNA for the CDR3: TGTGCCTGGACAGGGGGTTGGGATACGCAGTATTTT. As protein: CAWTGGWDTQYF.